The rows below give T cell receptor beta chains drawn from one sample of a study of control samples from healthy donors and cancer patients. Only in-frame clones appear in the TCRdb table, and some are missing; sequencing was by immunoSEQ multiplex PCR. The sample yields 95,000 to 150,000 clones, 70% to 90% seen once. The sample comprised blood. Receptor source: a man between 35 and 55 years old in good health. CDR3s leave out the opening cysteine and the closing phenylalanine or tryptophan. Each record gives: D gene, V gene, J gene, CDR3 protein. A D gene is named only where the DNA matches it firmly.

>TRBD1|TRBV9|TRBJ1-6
ASSAWDSNSPLH
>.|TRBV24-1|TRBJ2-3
ATSDGDGGQFTQY
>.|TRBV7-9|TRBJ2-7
ASSLDPLAEQY
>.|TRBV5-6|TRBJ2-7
ASSRDRLYEQY
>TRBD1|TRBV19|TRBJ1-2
ASRPPDRGFGYT
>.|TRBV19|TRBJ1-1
ASTGATEAF
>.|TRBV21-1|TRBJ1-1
ASSKGRYEAF
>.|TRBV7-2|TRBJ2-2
ASSLGGASTGELF
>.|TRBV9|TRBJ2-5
ASSVAGQGYVETQY
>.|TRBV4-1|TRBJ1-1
ASSQVGVLTEAF
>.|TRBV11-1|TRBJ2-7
ASSFWGSSYEQY
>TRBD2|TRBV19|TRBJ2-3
ASSMLAGGTDTQY
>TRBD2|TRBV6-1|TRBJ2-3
ASSELAGGPDTQY
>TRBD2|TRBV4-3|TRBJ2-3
ASSQDRGSGGATDTQY
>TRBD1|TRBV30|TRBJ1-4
AWSVPGGRNEKLF
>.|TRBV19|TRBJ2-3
ASGRRTFTDTQY
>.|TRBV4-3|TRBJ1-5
ASSQDLSAVSNQPQH
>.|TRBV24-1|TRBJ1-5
ATSEHSNQPQH
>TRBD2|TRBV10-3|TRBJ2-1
AAGGTSVYNEQF
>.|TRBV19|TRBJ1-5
ASSIAGAGRVDNQPQH
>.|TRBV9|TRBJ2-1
ASSAQGSSYNEQF
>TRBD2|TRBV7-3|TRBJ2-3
ASSTLAGGFTDTQY
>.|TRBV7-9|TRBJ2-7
ASSAGRGSYEQY
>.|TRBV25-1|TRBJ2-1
ASSEKVGGNNEQF
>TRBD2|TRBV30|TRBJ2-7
AWSPRGYEQY
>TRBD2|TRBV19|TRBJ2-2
ASIGGGANTGELF
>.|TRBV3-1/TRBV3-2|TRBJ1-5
ASSQLNQPQH
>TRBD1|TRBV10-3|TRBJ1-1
ATSTGVETEAF
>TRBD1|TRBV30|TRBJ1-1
AWSVLGGEVTEAF
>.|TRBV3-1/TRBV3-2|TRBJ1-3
ASSQRGSGNTIY
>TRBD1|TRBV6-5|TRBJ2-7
ASSYGTGDEQY
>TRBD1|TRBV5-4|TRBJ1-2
ASSLWDRDNYGYT
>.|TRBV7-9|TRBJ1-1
ASSLGVLSNTEAF
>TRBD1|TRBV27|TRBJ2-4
ASRRQGLDIQY
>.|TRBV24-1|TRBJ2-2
ATRGNRYTGELF
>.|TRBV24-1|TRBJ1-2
ATSNGYGYT